The 9 T cell receptor beta chains presented below share a single source sample, sequenced in a study of shared clonotypes between healthy human individuals (dated by TCRdb to 2020 to 2022). Receptors were amplified or captured by the immunoSEQ multiplex PCR assay. As stored in TCRdb, this immuneACCESS dataset retains in-frame rearrangements with V and J assigned. A fraction of the clones does not appear; measured against another copy, unresolved V genes explain less than half of the discrepancy, and the remainder lacks a known reason. This sample gives 1.5 million to 1.9 million clones in total; 95% to 99% of them show up just once. Clones ranked in the top ten supply around 0.45% of the sample. The specimen was naive CD4+ T cells sorted from blood. The cell subset or site label, read with the paper, signifies: CD45RA+ positively selected. The receptors stem from a man younger than 40 in good health.

The DNA of the CDR3 is TGTGCCAGCAGCCCATTACCCTCCAGAAATACGCAGTATTTT. Its protein is CASSPLPSRNTQYF. The V gene is TRBV27, the J gene TRBJ2-3; no reliable D call. The ends were cut back, 6 bases at V and 7 bases at J, with 17 bases in the middle. The CDR3 totals 14 residues. Germline V gives CDR1 MNHEY, CDR2 SMNVEV (reference sequence).

The V call is TRBV28, the J call TRBJ1-1, with TRBD1 matching 8 bases. Per germline, CDR1 MDHEN and CDR2 SYDVKM. This CDR3 comprises 13 residues. The V segment lost 8 bases and the J segment 1 base; nucleotides outside the gene matches: 3. In DNA form, the CDR3 reads TGTGCCAGCCACGGACAGGGGAACACTGAAGCTTTCTTT. This codes for CASHGQGNTEAFF.

The chain links TRBV25-1 to TRBJ2-1; possibly TRBD2 for D (6 bases). Trimming stripped 6 bases from V and 5 bases from J, with 20 bases between. Germline CDR1 MGHDK, CDR2 SYGVNS. The CDR3 runs 16 residues. DNA for the CDR3: TGTGCCAGCAGAAGCGTGGGCTTCGCGGGGCACAATGAGCAGTTCTTC. Translation gives CASRSVGFAGHNEQFF.

In its sample, this clone was seen once. The V call is TRBV5-1, the J call TRBJ2-7, with 9 bases identical to TRBD2. The germline V gene has CDR1 SGHRS and CDR2 YFSETQ. Germline trimming cut 2 bases from V and 12 bases from J; bases unmatched to any gene: 9. The CDR3 covers 13 residues. DNA of the CDR3: TGCGCCAGCAGCTTACCACTAGCGGGCGACCTGTACTTC. Translated, it gives CASSLPLAGDLYF. Complete variable domain (other parts from reference TRBV5-1 and TRBJ2-7): KAGVTQTPRYLIKTRGQQVTLSCSPISGHRSVSWYQQTPGQGLQFLFEYFSETQRNKGNFPGRFSGRQFSNSRSEMNVSTLELGDSALYLCASSLPLAGDLYFGPGTRLTVT.

Regarding this clone: The same CDR3 is also encoded by other DNA sequences in this sample. This rearrangement joins TRBV4-3 to TRBJ2-2; D is perhaps TRBD1 (5 bases). CDR1 is LGHNA and CDR2 is YSLEER in the germline V gene. The germline V and J ends were trimmed by 1 base and 4 bases, with 7 bases remaining between them. CDR3 size: 14 residues. The CDR3 spells CASSQATGTGELFF. For the CDR3, the DNA is TGCGCCAGCAGCCAAGCTACAGGCACCGGGGAGCTGTTTTTT.

The V gene is TRBV7-9, the J gene TRBJ2-7, with D tentatively TRBD1 or TRBD2 (5 bases each). Germline V gene data show CDR1 as SEHNR and CDR2 as FQNEAQ (reference sequence). The CDR3 has 16 residues. Trimming took 2 bases from V and 1 from J, leaving 15 bases between them. The CDR3 DNA reads TGTGCCAGCAGCTTAAGTGGGACCAGACGTTCCTACGAGCAGTACTTC. It codes for CASSLSGTRRSYEQYF.

The chain links TRBV15 to TRBJ2-1; 12 bases align to TRBD2. There are 15 residues in the CDR3. The germline V gene has CDR1 LNHNV and CDR2 YYDKDF (reference sequence). With V trimmed by 5 bases and J by 9 bases, 8 bases remained unmatched. CDR3 loop: CATSLHRLAGVEQFF. CDR3 nucleotide sequence: TGTGCCACCAGCCTGCACAGACTAGCGGGAGTTGAGCAGTTCTTC.

The chain carries TRBV6-5 and TRBJ2-7, with TRBD1 identical over 7 bases. The CDR3 spans 16 residues. Germline-derived CDR1 and CDR2 are MNHEY and SVGAGI. J was trimmed by 3 bases and V by 0 bases; bases with no gene match: 8. The DNA for the CDR3 is TGTGCCAGCAGTTACTCGAGGCCCCGACAGGGCTACGAGCAGTACTTC. Amino acid sequence: CASSYSRPRQGYEQYF.

The chain is built from TRBV9 and TRBJ2-1; 13 nucleotides align to TRBD2. Unmatched junction bases numbered 4, after V lost 5 bases and J lost 8 bases. Germline V gives CDR1 SGDLS, CDR2 YYNGEE. The CDR3 spans 14 residues. CDR3 amino acids: CASRRTSGSDEQFF. In DNA, the CDR3 is TGTGCCAGCAGAAGGACTAGCGGGAGTGATGAGCAGTTCTTC.